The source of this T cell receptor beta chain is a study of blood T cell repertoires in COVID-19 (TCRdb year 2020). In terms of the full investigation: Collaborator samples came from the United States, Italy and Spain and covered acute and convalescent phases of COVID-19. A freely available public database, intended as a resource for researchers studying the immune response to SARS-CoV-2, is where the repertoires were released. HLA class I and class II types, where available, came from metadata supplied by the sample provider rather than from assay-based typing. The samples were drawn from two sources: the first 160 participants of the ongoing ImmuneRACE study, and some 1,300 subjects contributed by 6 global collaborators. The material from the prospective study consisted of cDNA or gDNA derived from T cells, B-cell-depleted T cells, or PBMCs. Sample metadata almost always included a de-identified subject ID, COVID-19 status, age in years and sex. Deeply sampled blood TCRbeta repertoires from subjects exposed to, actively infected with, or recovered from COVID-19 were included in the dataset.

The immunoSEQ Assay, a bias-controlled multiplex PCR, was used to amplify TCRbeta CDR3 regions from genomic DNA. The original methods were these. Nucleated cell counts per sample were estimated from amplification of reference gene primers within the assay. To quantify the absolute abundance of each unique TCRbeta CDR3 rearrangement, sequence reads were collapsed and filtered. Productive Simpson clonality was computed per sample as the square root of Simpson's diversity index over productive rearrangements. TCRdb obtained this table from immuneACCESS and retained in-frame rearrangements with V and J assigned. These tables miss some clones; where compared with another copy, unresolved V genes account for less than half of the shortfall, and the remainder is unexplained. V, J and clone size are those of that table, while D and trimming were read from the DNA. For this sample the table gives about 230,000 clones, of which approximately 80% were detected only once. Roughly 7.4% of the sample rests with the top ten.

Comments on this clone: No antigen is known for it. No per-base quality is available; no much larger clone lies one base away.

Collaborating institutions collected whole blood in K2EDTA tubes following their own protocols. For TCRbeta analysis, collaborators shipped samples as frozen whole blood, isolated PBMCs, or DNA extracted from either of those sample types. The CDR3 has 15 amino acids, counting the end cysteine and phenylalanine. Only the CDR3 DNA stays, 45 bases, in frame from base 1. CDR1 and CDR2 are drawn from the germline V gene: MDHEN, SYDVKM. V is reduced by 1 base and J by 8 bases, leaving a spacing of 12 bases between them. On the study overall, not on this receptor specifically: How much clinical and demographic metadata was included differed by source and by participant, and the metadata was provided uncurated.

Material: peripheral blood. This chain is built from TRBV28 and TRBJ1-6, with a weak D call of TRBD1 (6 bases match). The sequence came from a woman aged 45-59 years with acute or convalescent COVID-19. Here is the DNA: TGTGCCAGCAGTTTATTTGTGGACAGCGATTCACCCCTCCACTTT. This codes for CASSLFVDSDSPLHF.